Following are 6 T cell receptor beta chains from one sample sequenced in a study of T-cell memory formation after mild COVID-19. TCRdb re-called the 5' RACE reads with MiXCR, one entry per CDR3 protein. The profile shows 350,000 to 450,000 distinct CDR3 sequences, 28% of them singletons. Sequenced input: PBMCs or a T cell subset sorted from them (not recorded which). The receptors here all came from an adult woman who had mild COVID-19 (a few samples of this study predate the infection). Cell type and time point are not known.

In DNA form, the CDR3 reads TGTGCCAGCAGCCAAGAAGTGGGGACTAGCGCCACAGATACGCAGTATTTT. Translating it yields CASSQEVGTSATDTQYF. The V gene is TRBV4-2, the J gene TRBJ2-3; 10 bases align to TRBD2. J gave up 2 bases and V 0 bases, and 5 bases lay outside the gene matches. The CDR3 extends over 17 amino acids. Germline CDR1 is LGHNA and CDR2 is YNFKEQ.

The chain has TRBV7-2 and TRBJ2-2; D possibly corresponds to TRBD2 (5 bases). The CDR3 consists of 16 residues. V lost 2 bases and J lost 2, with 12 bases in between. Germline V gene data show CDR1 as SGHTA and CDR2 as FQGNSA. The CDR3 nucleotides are TGTGCCAGCAGCTTATATCGGGGAGTCAACACCGGGGAGCTGTTTTTT. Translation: CASSLYRGVNTGELFF.

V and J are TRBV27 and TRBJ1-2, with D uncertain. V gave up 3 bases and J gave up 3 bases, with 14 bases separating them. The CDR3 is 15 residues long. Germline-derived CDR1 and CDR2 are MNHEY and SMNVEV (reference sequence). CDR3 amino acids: CASSFAGREDYGYTF. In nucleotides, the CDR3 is TGTGCCAGCAGTTTCGCGGGGAGGGAGGACTATGGCTACACCTTC.

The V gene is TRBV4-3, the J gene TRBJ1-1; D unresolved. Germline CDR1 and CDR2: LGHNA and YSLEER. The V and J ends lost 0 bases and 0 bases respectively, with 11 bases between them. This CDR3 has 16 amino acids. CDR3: CASSQDEGSMNTEAFF. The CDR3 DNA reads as TGCGCCAGCAGCCAAGATGAGGGATCGATGAACACTGAAGCTTTCTTT.

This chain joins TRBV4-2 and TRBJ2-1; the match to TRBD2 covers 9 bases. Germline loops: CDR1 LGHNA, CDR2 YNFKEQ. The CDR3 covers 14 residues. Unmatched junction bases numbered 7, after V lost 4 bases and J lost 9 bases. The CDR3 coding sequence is TGTGCCAGCAGCCTAAGCGGGAGGAGCGGTGAGCAGTTCTTC. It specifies CASSLSGRSGEQFF.

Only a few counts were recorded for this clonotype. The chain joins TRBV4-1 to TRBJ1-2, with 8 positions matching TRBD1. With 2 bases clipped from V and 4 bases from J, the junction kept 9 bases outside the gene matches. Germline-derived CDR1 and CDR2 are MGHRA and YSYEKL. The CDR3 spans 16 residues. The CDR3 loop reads CASSQLGQGASYGYTF. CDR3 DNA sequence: TGCGCCAGCAGCCAATTAGGACAGGGAGCATCCTATGGCTACACCTTC.